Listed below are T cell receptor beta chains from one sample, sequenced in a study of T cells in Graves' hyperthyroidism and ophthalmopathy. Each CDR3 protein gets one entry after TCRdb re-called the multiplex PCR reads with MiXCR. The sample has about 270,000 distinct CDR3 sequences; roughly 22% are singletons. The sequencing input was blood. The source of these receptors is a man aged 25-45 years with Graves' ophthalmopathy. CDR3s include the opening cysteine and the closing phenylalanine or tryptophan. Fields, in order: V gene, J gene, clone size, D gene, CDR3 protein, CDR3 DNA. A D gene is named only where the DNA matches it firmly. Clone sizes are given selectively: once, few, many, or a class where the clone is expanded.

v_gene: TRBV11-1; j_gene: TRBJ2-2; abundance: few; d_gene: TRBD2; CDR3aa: CASEGGTSGRHGTGELFF; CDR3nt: TGTGCCAGCGAGGGTGGGACTAGCGGGAGGCACGGCACCGGGGAGCTGTTTTTT
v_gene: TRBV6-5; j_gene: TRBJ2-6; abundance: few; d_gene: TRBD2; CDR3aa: CASSYSGGEGSGANVLTF; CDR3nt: TGTGCCAGCAGTTACTCGGGAGGGGAGGGGTCCGGGGCCAACGTCCTGACTTTC
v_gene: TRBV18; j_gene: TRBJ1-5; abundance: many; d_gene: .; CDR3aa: CASSPDRDQPQHF; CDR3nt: TGTGCCAGCTCACCCGACCGAGATCAGCCCCAGCATTTT
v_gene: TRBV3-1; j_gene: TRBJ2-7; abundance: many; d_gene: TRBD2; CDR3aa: CASSPWTGTNTYEQYF; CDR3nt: TGTGCCAGCAGCCCCTGGACCGGGACTAACACCTACGAGCAGTACTTC
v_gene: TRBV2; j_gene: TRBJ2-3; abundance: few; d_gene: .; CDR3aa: CASSDSPLGDTQYF; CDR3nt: TGTGCCAGCAGTGATTCCCCACTAGGTGATACGCAGTATTTT
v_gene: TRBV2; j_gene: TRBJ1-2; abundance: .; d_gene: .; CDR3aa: CASTPGAGGYTF; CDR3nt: TGTGCCAGCACACCGGGGGCCGGAGGCTACACCTTC
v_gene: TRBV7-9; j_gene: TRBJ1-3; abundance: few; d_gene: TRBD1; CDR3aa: CASSSGQGNTIYF; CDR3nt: TGTGCCAGCAGCTCGGGACAGGGAAACACCATATATTTT
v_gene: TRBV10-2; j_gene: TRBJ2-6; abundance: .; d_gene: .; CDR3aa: CASRVDGASSGANVLTF; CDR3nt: TGCGCCAGCAGGGTTGATGGAGCGAGCTCTGGGGCCAACGTCCTGACTTTC
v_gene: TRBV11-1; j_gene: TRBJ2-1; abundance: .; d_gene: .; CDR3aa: CASSLVTRGSNEQFF; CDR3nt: TGTGCCAGCAGCTTAGTTACTAGAGGGAGCAATGAGCAGTTCTTC
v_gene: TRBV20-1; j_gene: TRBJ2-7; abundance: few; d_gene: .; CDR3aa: CSVWTASSYEQYF; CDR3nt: TGCAGTGTGTGGACAGCGAGCTCCTACGAGCAGTACTTC
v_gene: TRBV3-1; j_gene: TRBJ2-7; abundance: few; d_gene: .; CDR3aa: CASSQRSSGYEQYF; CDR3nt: TGTGCCAGCAGCCAAAGATCTTCGGGCTACGAGCAGTACTTC
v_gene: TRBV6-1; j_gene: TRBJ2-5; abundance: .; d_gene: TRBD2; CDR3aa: CASIGLAGSWETQYF; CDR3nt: TGTGCCAGCATAGGACTAGCGGGATCCTGGGAGACCCAGTACTTC
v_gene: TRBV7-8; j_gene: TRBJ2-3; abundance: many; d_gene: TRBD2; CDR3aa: CASSLGGRATDTQYF; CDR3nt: TGTGCCAGCAGCTTAGGCGGGAGGGCCACAGATACGCAGTATTTT
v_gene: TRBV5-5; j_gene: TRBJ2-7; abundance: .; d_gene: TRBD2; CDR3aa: CASSPGTSGRALGHEQYF; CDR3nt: TGTGCCAGCAGCCCGGGGACTAGCGGGAGGGCCCTCGGCCACGAGCAGTACTTC
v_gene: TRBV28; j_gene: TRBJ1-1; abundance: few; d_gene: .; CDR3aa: CASRENRADAFF; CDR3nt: TGTGCCAGCAGGGAAAACCGGGCTGACGCTTTCTTT
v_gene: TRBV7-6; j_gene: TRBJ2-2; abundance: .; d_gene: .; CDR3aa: CASSLEVLSNTGELFF; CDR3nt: TGTGCCAGCAGCCTAGAGGTATTATCGAACACCGGGGAGCTGTTTTTT
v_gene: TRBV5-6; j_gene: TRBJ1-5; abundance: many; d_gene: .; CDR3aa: CASSSGPTGSNQPQHF; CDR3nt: TGTGCCAGCAGCTCAGGTCCCACGGGGAGCAATCAGCCCCAGCATTTT
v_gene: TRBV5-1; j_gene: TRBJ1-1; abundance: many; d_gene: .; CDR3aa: CASSLGGQVHTEAFF; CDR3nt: TGCGCCAGCAGCTTGGGGGGACAAGTTCACACTGAAGCTTTCTTT
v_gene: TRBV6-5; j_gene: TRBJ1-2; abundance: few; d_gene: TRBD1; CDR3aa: CASRPGQSNYGYTF; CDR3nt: TGTGCCAGCAGACCGGGACAGAGCAACTATGGCTACACCTTC
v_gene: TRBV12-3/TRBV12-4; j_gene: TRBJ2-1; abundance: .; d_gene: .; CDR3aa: CASRSTGTGSDEQFF; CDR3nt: TGTGCCAGCAGATCCACCGGGACGGGGAGTGATGAGCAGTTCTTC